This T cell receptor (beta chain) appears in the sequencing data of a study of T cell responses to AZD1222 COVID-19 vaccine. Overall study: Investigators merged groups given second doses at roughly 4 or roughly 12 weeks.

Germline V CDR1 and CDR2: KGHSH, LQKENI. V was trimmed by 5 bases and J by 0 bases, leaving 17 bases between them. CDR3 length: 17 amino acids. To note about this clone: Its antigen is unknown.

TCRdb keeps only in-frame clones here, not all; method: immunoSEQ multiplex PCR. The sample has tens of thousands of clones, roughly 90% seen once. Study outcomes and limitations: Dominant CD4 TCR responses targeted spike regions 160-218 and 743-854. Among AZD1222 vaccinees, only six or seven were seropositive at baseline.

The receptor comes from an adult in good health. The V call is TRBV18, the J call TRBJ2-1, with D possibly TRBD2 on 5 matching bases. The sequenced sample was peripheral blood, obtained on day 0 of AZD1222 vaccination. The CDR3 DNA reads as TGTGCCAGCTCAGTAGCCGGGAACCCGAGCTCCTACAATGAGCAGTTCTTC. It encodes CASSVAGNPSSYNEQFF.